A selection of T cell receptor beta chains follows, all from one sample in a study of shared clonotypes between healthy human individuals. Clones were sequenced by immunoSEQ multiplex PCR, and TCRdb holds only the in-frame ones, with some missing. The sample carries approximately 2.5 million clones, approximately 93% recorded once. Material: naive CD4+ T cells from PBMCs. The receptors come from a man younger than 30 in good health. Some clones in this sample may be carry-over from other donors' samples. Each CDR3 is given with its conserved first and last residue. D genes are given only for firm matches. Only some rows state a clone size, as once, few, many or a class for expanded clones.

v_call,clone_size,d_call,j_call,cdr3_aa,cdr3_nt
TRBV5-1,.,.,TRBJ2-7,CASSEGGYEQYF,TGCGCCAGCAGCGAGGGGGGTTACGAGCAGTACTTC
TRBV7-8,.,TRBD1,TRBJ2-7,CASSPQGASHEQYF,TGTGCCAGCAGCCCGCAGGGGGCTTCACACGAGCAGTACTTC
TRBV29-1,.,.,TRBJ1-2,CSVELGRGLGGYTF,TGCAGCGTTGAATTGGGACGGGGACTGGGTGGCTACACCTTC
TRBV10-3,.,.,TRBJ2-5,CAISESRLETQYF,TGTGCCATCAGTGAGTCGAGGTTAGAGACCCAGTACTTC
TRBV29-1,.,.,TRBJ2-7,CSVVGRDEQYF,TGCAGCGTTGTAGGTAGGGACGAGCAGTACTTC
TRBV9,.,TRBD1,TRBJ2-7,CASSVAAAGGYYEQYF,TGTGCCAGCAGCGTAGCTGCCGCAGGGGGATACTACGAGCAGTACTTC
TRBV28,once,TRBD1,TRBJ1-2,CASSRSGTGGGYTF,TGTGCCAGCAGTCGGTCTGGGACAGGGGGTGGCTACACCTTC
TRBV28,.,.,TRBJ2-2,CASSSQGGAPGELFF,TGTGCCAGCAGTTCCCAGGGGGGGGCGCCCGGGGAGCTGTTTTTT
TRBV7-9,.,.,TRBJ1-5,CASSSDRRASNQPQHF,TGTGCCAGCAGCTCTGACAGGAGGGCTTCCAATCAGCCCCAGCATTTT
TRBV27,.,TRBD1,TRBJ2-7,CASGWTGPVF,TGTGCCAGCGGCTGGACAGGGCCTGTTTTC
TRBV7-6,.,.,TRBJ1-4,CASSRLVNEKLFF,TGTGCCAGCAGTCGTTTGGTAAATGAAAAACTGTTTTTT
TRBV7-2,.,.,TRBJ1-2,CASSPGPYGYTF,TGTGCCAGCAGCCCCGGTCCTTATGGCTACACCTTC
TRBV5-6,.,.,TRBJ1-3,CASSLRRVVFGNTIYF,TGTGCCAGCAGCTTGCGCAGGGTGGTTTTTGGAAACACCATATATTTT
TRBV18,.,.,TRBJ2-2,CASSSVSQANTGELFF,TGTGCCAGCTCATCGGTCAGCCAGGCGAACACCGGGGAGCTGTTTTTT
TRBV4-3,.,.,TRBJ2-2,CASSPVGNTGELFF,TGCGCCAGCAGCCCAGTGGGGAACACCGGGGAGCTGTTTTTT
TRBV23-1,.,.,TRBJ2-1,CASSQSKAGGRCEQFF,TGCGCCAGCAGTCAATCTAAGGCAGGTGGGAGGTGTGAGCAGTTCTTC
TRBV5-1,.,TRBD1,TRBJ1-4,CASKLGTGQGEKLFF,TGCGCCAGTAAACTGGGGACAGGTCAGGGTGAAAAACTGTTTTTT
TRBV2,.,.,TRBJ1-2,CASSTQDGGYTF,TGTGCCAGCAGCACTCAAGATGGGGGCTACACCTTC
TRBV15,.,.,TRBJ2-7,CATSPGWQGRYEQYF,TGTGCCACCAGCCCGGGGTGGCAGGGACGCTACGAGCAGTACTTC
TRBV5-1,.,.,TRBJ2-5,CASSPSAQAVQETQYF,TGCGCCAGCAGCCCCTCCGCCCAGGCGGTTCAAGAGACCCAGTACTTC
TRBV6-6,.,.,TRBJ1-2,CASSRRPGSDGYTF,TGTGCCAGCAGCAGAAGGCCAGGGTCGGATGGCTACACCTTC
TRBV7-2,.,.,TRBJ2-7,CASSPRGGTQSYEQYF,TGTGCCAGCAGCCCAAGGGGGGGGACCCAATCCTACGAGCAGTACTTC
TRBV5-1,.,.,TRBJ1-4,CASKEVFNEKLFF,TGCGCCAGCAAGGAAGTTTTTAATGAAAAACTGTTTTTT
TRBV25-1,.,.,TRBJ2-2,CASIDEAVSGELFF,TGTGCCAGCATTGACGAGGCGGTGAGCGGGGAGCTGTTTTTT
TRBV5-1,.,.,TRBJ2-7,CASSLVGPTSSYEQYF,TGCGCCAGCAGCTTGGTTGGACCCACGTCCTCCTACGAGCAGTACTTC
TRBV5-1,.,TRBD2,TRBJ2-3,CASSSGLAQPDTQYF,TGCGCCAGCAGCTCCGGACTAGCCCAACCGGATACGCAGTATTTT
TRBV11-3,.,.,TRBJ2-2,CASSPLSGTGTGELFF,TGTGCCAGCAGCCCCCTCAGTGGAACTGGCACCGGGGAGCTGTTTTTT
TRBV29-1,.,.,TRBJ1-1,CSVGPRTEAFF,TGCAGCGTTGGACCGCGGACTGAAGCTTTCTTT
TRBV11-2,.,TRBD1,TRBJ2-3,CASSVTGTGAPDTQYF,TGTGCCAGCAGCGTAACCGGGACAGGGGCTCCAGATACGCAGTATTTT
TRBV7-6,.,.,TRBJ2-1,CASSPAIFPGSSSYNEQFF,TGTGCCAGCAGCCCCGCAATTTTTCCCGGGAGTTCGTCCTACAATGAGCAGTTCTTC
TRBV9,once,.,TRBJ2-1,CASSALRGVEQFF,TGTGCCAGCAGCGCACTTCGCGGGGTTGAGCAGTTCTTC
TRBV5-6,.,.,TRBJ2-7,CASQRRYEQYF,TGTGCCAGTCAAAGGAGATACGAGCAGTACTTC
TRBV4-2,.,.,TRBJ1-5,CASSQDDRDQPQHF,TGTGCCAGCAGCCAAGATGACAGAGATCAGCCCCAGCATTTT
TRBV28,once,.,TRBJ1-1,CASSFWGKNTEAFF,TGTGCCAGCAGTTTCTGGGGTAAGAACACTGAAGCTTTCTTT
TRBV5-6,.,.,TRBJ1-2,CASSLAGTHHWYGYTF,TGTGCCAGCAGCTTGGCGGGGACACACCATTGGTATGGCTACACCTTC
TRBV5-5,.,.,TRBJ2-5,CASSLGQFNQETQYF,TGTGCCAGCAGCTTGGGACAGTTTAACCAAGAGACCCAGTACTTC
TRBV5-1,.,.,TRBJ1-2,CASSFGPPPNYGYTF,TGCGCCAGCAGCTTCGGACCGCCGCCTAACTATGGCTACACCTTC
TRBV28,.,TRBD1,TRBJ1-5,CASRSTGVGNQPQHF,TGTGCCAGCAGATCCACAGGGGTCGGCAATCAGCCCCAGCATTTT
TRBV28,.,TRBD2,TRBJ2-7,CASSPGLGLYEQYF,TGTGCCAGCAGCCCGGGACTAGGCCTCTACGAGCAGTACTTC
TRBV18,.,TRBD1,TRBJ2-2,CASSLQSQGANTGELFF,TGTGCCAGCTCACTCCAATCACAGGGGGCAAACACCGGGGAGCTGTTTTTT
TRBV5-1,.,.,TRBJ2-1,CASSLLPPSQTSYNEQFF,TGCGCCAGCAGCTTGCTTCCACCCTCCCAGACTAGCTACAATGAGCAGTTCTTC
TRBV7-9,.,.,TRBJ1-4,CASSFPGQSPTNEKLFF,TGTGCCAGCAGCTTCCCCGGCCAGTCCCCAACTAATGAAAAACTGTTTTTT
TRBV18,few,.,TRBJ2-2,CASSPPSSLNTGELFF,TGTGCCAGCTCACCACCGAGTAGCCTTAACACCGGGGAGCTGTTTTTT
TRBV6-4,.,.,TRBJ2-3,CASSDLPQATQYF,TGTGCCAGCAGTGACCTCCCCCAGGCAACGCAGTATTTT
TRBV7-2,.,TRBD1,TRBJ2-7,CASSPRAGGLVEQYF,TGTGCCAGCAGCCCACGGGCAGGGGGTTTGGTCGAGCAGTACTTC
TRBV7-2,.,TRBD1,TRBJ2-7,CASGRDRHLEQYF,TGTGCCAGCGGCCGGGACAGACATCTCGAGCAGTACTTC
TRBV9,.,TRBD1,TRBJ2-7,CASSARRDRSYEQYF,TGTGCCAGCAGCGCCCGCCGGGACAGGTCCTACGAGCAGTACTTC
TRBV28,few,.,TRBJ2-5,CASITPGRAETQYF,TGTGCCAGCATCACTCCCGGCAGGGCAGAGACCCAGTACTTC
TRBV28,.,.,TRBJ2-7,CASSTHGLGEQYF,TGTGCCAGCAGTACCCATGGCCTAGGGGAGCAGTACTTC
TRBV28,.,.,TRBJ2-5,CASRTRGGGWEETQYF,TGTGCCAGCAGAACCAGGGGGGGCGGTTGGGAAGAGACCCAGTACTTC
TRBV11-1,.,.,TRBJ2-6,CASSFESVSGANVLTF,TGTGCCAGCAGCTTCGAATCGGTTTCTGGGGCCAACGTCCTGACTTTC
TRBV4-2,.,TRBD2,TRBJ2-2,CASSQPPGLAGSNTGELFF,TGTGCCAGCAGCCAACCCCCGGGACTAGCGGGTTCGAACACCGGGGAGCTGTTTTTT
TRBV28,.,.,TRBJ2-1,CASRTPAYEQFF,TGTGCCAGCAGAACCCCCGCCTATGAGCAGTTCTTC